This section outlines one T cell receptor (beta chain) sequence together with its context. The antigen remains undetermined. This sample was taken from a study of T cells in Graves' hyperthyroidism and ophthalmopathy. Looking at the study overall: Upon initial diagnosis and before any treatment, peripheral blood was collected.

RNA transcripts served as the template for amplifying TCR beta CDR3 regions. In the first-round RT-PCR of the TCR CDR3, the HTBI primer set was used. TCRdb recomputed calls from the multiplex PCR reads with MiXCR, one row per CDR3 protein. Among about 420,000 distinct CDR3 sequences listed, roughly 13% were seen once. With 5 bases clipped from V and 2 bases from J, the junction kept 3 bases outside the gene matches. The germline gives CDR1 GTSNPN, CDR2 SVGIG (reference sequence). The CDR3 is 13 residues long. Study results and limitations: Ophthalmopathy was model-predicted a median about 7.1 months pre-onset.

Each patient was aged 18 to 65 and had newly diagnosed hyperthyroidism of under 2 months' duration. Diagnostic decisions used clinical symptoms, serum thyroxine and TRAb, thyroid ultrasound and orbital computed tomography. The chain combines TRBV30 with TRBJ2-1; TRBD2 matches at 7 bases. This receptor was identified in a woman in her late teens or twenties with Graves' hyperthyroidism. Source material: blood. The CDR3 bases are TGTGCCTGGCTAGCGGAGACCTACAATGAGCAGTTCTTC. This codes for CAWLAETYNEQFF.